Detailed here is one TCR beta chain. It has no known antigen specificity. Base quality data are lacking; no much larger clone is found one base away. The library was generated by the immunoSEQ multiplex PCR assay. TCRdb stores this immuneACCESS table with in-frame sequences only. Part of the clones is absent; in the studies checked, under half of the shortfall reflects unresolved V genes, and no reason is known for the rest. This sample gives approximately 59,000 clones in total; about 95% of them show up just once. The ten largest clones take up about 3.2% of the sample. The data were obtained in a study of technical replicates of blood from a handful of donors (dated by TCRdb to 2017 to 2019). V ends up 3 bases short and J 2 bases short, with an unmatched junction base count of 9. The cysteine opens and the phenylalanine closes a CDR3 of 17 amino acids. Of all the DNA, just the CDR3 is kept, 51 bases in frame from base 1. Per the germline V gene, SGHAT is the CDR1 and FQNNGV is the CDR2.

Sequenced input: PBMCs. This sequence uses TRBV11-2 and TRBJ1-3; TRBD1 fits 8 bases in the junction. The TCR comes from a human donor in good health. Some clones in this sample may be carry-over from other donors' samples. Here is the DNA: TGTGCCAGCAGCTTTTTCGTCCAGGGGGCGACTGGAAACACCATATATTTT. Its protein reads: CASSFFVQGATGNTIYF.